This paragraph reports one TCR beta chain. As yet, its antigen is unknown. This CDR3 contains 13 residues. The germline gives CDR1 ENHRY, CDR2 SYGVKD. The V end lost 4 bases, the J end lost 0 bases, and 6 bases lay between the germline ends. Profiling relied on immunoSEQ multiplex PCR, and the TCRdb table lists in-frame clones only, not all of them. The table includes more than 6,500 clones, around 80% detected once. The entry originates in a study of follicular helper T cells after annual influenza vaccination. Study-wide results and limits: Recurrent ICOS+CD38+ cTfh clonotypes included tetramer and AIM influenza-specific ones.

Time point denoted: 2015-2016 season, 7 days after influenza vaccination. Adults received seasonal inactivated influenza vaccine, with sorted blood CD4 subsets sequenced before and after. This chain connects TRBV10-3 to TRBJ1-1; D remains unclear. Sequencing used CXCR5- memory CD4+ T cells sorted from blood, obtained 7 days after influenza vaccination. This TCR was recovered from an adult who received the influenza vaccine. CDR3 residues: CAISVSMNTEAFF. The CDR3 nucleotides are TGTGCCATCAGTGTGAGTATGAACACTGAAGCTTTCTTT.